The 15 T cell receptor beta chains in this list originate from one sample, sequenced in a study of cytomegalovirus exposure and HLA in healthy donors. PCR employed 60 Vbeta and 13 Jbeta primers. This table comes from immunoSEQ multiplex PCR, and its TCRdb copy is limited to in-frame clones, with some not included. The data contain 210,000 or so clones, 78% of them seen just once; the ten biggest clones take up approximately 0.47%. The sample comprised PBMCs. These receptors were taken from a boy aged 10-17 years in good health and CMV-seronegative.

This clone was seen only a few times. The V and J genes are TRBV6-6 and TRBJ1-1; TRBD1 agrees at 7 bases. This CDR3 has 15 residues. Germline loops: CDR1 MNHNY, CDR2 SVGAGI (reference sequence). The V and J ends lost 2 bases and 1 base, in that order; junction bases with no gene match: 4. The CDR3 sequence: CASSYGHRGNTEAFF. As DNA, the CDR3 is TGTGCCAGCAGTTACGGGCACAGGGGGAACACTGAAGCTTTCTTT.

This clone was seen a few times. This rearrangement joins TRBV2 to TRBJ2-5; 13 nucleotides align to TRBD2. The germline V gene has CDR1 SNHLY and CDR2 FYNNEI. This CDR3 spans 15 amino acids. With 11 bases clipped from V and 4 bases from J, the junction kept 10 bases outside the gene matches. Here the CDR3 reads CAREGLAGARETQYF. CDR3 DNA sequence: TGTGCCCGTGAAGGACTAGCGGGAGCCCGAGAGACCCAGTACTTC.

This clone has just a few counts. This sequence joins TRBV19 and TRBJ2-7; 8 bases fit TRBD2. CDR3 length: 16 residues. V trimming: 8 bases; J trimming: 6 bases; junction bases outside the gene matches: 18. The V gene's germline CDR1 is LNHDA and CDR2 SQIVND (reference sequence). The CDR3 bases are TGTGCCAGTGCCCCCCGGGGGGGGAGCTGGGTTCCCGAGCAGTACTTC. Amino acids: CASAPRGGSWVPEQYF.

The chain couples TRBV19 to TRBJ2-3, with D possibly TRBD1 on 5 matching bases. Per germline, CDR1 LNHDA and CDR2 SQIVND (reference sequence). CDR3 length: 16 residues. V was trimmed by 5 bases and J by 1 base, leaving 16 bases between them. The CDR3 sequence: CASSPTTSRGTDTQYF. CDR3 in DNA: TGTGCCAGTAGTCCCACCACCTCCAGGGGCACAGATACGCAGTATTTT.

Here the CDR3 reads CASRDIGGDYGYTF. CDR3 DNA: TGTGCCAGCAGGGATATAGGGGGCGACTATGGCTACACCTTC. The chain couples TRBV6-5 to TRBJ1-2, with TRBD1 matching 7 bases. CDR1 MNHEY and CDR2 SVGAGI come from the germline V gene. V gave up 6 bases and J gave up 3 bases; unmatched junction bases: 7. The CDR3 consists of 14 residues.

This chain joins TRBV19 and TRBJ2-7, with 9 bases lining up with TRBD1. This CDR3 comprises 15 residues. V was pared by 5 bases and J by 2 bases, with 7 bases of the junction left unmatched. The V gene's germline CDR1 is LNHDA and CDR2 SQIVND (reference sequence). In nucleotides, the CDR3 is TGTGCCAGTAGTTCCGACCGGGACAGGGCCTACGAGCAGTACTTC. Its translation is CASSSDRDRAYEQYF. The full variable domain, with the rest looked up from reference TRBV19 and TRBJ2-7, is DGGITQSPKYLFRKEGQNVTLSCEQNLNHDAMYWYRQDPGQGLRLIYYSQIVNDFQKGDIAEGYSVSREKKESFPLTVTSAQKNPTAFYLCASSSDRDRAYEQYFGPGTRLTVT.

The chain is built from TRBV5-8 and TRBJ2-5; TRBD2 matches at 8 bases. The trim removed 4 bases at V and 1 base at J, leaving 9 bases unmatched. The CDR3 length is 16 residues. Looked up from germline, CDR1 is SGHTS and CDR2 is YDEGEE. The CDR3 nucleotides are TGTGCCAGCAGCCGAAGGACTACTAGCGGCCAAGAGACCCAGTACTTC. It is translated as CASSRRTTSGQETQYF.

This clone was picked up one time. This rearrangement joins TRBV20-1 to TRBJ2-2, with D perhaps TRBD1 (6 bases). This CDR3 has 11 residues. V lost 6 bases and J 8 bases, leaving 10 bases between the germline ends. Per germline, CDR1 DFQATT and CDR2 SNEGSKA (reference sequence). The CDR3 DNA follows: TGCAGTGCCCAAGGACAGGGGGAGCTGTTTTTT. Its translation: CSAQGQGELFF.

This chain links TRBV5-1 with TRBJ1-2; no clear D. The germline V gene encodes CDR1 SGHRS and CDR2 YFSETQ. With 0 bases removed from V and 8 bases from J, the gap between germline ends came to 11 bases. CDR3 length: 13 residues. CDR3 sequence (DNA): TGCGCCAGCAGCTTGGTCGGGAGTTCCGGCTACACCTTC. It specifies CASSLVGSSGYTF.

This CDR3 is CASSVAPHEQYF. In DNA, the CDR3 is TGTGCCAGCAGCGTAGCTCCTCACGAGCAGTACTTC. The rearrangement joins TRBV9 to TRBJ2-7; D is unresolved. This CDR3 region has 12 residues. V lost 0 bases, J lost 5 bases, and 6 bases lay in between. Per the germline V gene, CDR1 is SGDLS and CDR2 is YYNGEE.

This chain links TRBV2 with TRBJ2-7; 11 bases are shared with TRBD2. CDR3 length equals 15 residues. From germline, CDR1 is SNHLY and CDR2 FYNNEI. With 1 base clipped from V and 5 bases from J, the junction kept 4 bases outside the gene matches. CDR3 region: CASSEELAGVDEQYF. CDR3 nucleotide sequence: TGTGCCAGCAGTGAAGAACTAGCGGGGGTCGACGAGCAGTACTTC.

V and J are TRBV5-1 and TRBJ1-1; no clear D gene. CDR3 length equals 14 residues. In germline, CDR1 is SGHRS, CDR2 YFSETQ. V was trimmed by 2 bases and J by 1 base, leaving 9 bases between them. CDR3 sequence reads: CASSFDGGNTEAFF. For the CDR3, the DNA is TGCGCCAGCAGCTTCGACGGAGGGAACACTGAAGCTTTCTTT.

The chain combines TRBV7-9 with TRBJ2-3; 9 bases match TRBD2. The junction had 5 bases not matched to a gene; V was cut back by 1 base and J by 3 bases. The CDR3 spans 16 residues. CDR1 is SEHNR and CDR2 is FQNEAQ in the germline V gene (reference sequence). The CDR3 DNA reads TGTGCCAGCAGCTTAGGATTAGCGGGGGTGACAGATACGCAGTATTTT. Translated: CASSLGLAGVTDTQYF.

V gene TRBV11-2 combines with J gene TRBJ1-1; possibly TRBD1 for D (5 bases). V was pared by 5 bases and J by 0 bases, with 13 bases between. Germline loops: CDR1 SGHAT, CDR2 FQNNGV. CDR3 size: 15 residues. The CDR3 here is CASSRTTALNTEAFF. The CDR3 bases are TGTGCCAGCAGCCGGACGACAGCTTTGAACACTGAAGCTTTCTTT.

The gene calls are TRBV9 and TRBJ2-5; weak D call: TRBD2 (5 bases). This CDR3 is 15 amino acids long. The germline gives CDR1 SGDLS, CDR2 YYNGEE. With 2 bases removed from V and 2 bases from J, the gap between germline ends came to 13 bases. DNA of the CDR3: TGTGCCAGCAGCGTTGGCCTAGCCGTTCAAGAGACCCAGTACTTC. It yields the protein CASSVGLAVQETQYF.